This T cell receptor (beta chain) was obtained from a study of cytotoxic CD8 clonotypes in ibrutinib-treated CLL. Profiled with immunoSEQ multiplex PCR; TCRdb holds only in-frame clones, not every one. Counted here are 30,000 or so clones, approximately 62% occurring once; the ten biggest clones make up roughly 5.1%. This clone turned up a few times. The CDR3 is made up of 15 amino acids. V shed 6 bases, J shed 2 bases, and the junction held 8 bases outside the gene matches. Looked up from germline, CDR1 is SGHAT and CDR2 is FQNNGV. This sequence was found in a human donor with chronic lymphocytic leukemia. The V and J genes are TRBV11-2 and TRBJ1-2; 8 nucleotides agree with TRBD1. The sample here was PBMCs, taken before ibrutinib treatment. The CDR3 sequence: CASRPRQGRNYGYTF. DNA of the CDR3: TGTGCCAGCAGACCGAGACAGGGGCGGAACTATGGCTACACCTTC.